The source of this T cell receptor beta chain is a study of long-term antiretroviral therapy in people with HIV. The CDR3 consists of 15 residues. CDR1 and CDR2 from the germline V gene are SGDLS and YYNGEE. V was pared by 0 bases and J by 4 bases, with 13 bases between. They ran version v3.0 of the immunoSEQ assay at survey level. Profiling relied on immunoSEQ multiplex PCR, and the TCRdb table lists in-frame clones only, not all of them. Here the sample spans under 45,000 clones, 75% to 85% being singletons. The rearrangement uses TRBV9 and TRBJ1-2, with D tentatively TRBD1 (6 bases). This TCR came from a man under 40 with HIV. The source was unsorted PBMCs, collected 3.4 years after starting antiretroviral therapy. The CDR3 region has the DNA TGTGCCAGCAGCGTAGGGGGGTGGGACACCTATGGCTACACCTTC. Protein sequence: CASSVGGWDTYGYTF.